The 2 T cell receptor beta chains below all came from one sample that was sequenced in a study of blood T cell repertoires in COVID-19. Repertoires were generated with immunoSEQ multiplex PCR, while TCRdb's copy carries only in-frame clones and drops some. The profile covers 100,000 to 150,000 clones, with approximately 85% appearing a single time and just over 6.5% taken by the ten largest. The sequenced sample consisted of peripheral blood. The receptors were gathered from an elderly man with active or convalescent COVID-19.

This chain uses TRBV7-9 with TRBJ2-7; 8 bases map to TRBD1. J gave up 0 bases and V 5 bases, and 15 bases lay outside the gene matches. The CDR3 has 18 residues. Germline V gene data show CDR1 as SEHNR and CDR2 as FQNEAQ (reference sequence). The CDR3, as DNA: TGTGCCAGCAGCACCCTGGTGGGACAGGAGGGAAGCTCCTACGAGCAGTACTTC. Translated, it gives CASSTLVGQEGSSYEQYF.

This chain joins TRBV21-1 and TRBJ2-2; the table's D call of TRBD1 was not tested on the DNA. TRBV21-1 is a pseudogene segment. This CDR3 contains 16 residues. CDR3 loop: CASSTHPGDQHGELFF. In nucleotides, the CDR3 is TGTGCCAGCAGCACGCACCCAGGGGACCAGCACGGGGAGCTGTTTTTT.